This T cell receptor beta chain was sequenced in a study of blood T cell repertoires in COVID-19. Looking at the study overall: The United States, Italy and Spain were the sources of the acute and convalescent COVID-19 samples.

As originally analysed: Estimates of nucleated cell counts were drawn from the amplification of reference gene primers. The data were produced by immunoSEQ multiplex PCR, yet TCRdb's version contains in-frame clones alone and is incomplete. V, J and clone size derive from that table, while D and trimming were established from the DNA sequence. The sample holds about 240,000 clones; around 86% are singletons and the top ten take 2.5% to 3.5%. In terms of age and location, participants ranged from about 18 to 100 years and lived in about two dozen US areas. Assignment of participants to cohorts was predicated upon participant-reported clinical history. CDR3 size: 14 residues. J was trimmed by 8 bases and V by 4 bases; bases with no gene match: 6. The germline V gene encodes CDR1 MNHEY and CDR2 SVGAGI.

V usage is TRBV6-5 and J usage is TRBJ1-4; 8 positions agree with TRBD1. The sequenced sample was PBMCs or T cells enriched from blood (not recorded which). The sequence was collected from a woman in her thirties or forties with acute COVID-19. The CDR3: CASSSTGDLEKLFF. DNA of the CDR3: TGTGCCAGCAGTTCGACAGGGGATTTGGAAAAACTGTTTTTT.